This T cell receptor (beta chain) comes out of a study of cytotoxic CD8 clonotypes in ibrutinib-treated CLL. Study context: For this cohort, patients were ten to twelve relapsed/refractory and around 16 treatment-naive, while under 18 were IGHV unmutated. Average yields of around 230,000 productive templates and 100,000 or so productive rearrangements characterized the samples.

The germline gives CDR1 ENHRY, CDR2 SYGVKD. This CDR3 is built from 17 residues. After removal of 4 bases from V and 2 bases from J, the junction contained 8 bases not matched to a gene. Whole-study findings and limits: Clonality (at baseline) was higher than in age-matched healthy donors and tracked circulating CD8+ T-cell counts.

Concerning this clone itself: Its antigen is unidentified.

Depths of 1 in 200,000 to 1 in 1 million T cells were the sequencing target. TCRdb's copy holds only in-frame clones and misses some; the assay was immunoSEQ multiplex PCR. The sample yields about 63,000 clones, 45% to 60% seen once. The sample in question was PBMCs, obtained after 12 months of ibrutinib treatment. The genes are TRBV10-3 and TRBJ2-1, with 10 bases matching TRBD2. The receptor was isolated from a human donor with chronic lymphocytic leukemia. CDR3 loop: CAISGRISGGTYNEQFF. Written as DNA, the CDR3 is TGTGCCATCAGTGGGAGGATTAGCGGGGGGACCTACAATGAGCAGTTCTTC.